The sequence of this TCR beta chain was determined in a study of T cells after yellow fever vaccination. A single record per CDR3 protein comes from TCRdb applying MiXCR to the 5' RACE reads. The sample carries about 140,000 distinct CDR3 sequences, around 7.7% recorded once. General study points: Only a small proportion of the clonotypes turned up in both the CD4 and the CD8 compartments, likely arising from convergent recombination.

This clonotype was seen ten or more times. Its specificity is not known. The CDR3 spans 16 residues. Germline loops: CDR1 SGHTA, CDR2 FQGNSA. V gave up 1 base and J gave up 3 bases; unmatched junction bases: 9. The chain combines TRBV7-2 with TRBJ2-7, with 7 bases that match TRBD2. Sequenced material: CD4+ T cells sorted from PBMCs, taken 5 days after the yellow fever booster vaccination. This TCR was sampled from a man aged 30-40 years who received the YFV17D yellow fever vaccine. The CDR3 nucleotides read TGTGCCAGCAGCTTAGTGGTTTCTAGCGGAGACTACGAGCAGTACTTC. Its protein product is CASSLVVSSGDYEQYF.